The T cell receptor beta chain described here comes from a study of T cell repertoires in cytomegalovirus infection. The CDR3 has 16 residues. Between the trimmed V and J ends, which lost 1 base and 1 base, there was a span of 14 bases. The germline V gene has CDR1 SGHTS and CDR2 YDEGEE. In this sample, this clonotype turned up a few times. TCRdb fed the reads into MiXCR, producing one record per CDR3 protein. The table lists about 600,000 distinct CDR3 sequences, about 24% of them singletons, with roughly 8% in the top ten. This clonotype was sampled from a human donor in good health (CMV status not recorded). Some clones in this sample may be carry-over from other donors' samples. The V call is TRBV5-8, the J call TRBJ1-2; maybe TRBD1 (6 bases). The sequencing sample was made of CD8+ T cells from PBMCs. The CDR3 sequence: CASSLRRTEYNYGYTF. The CDR3 DNA is TGTGCCAGCAGCTTGAGGAGGACAGAATATAACTATGGCTACACCTTC.